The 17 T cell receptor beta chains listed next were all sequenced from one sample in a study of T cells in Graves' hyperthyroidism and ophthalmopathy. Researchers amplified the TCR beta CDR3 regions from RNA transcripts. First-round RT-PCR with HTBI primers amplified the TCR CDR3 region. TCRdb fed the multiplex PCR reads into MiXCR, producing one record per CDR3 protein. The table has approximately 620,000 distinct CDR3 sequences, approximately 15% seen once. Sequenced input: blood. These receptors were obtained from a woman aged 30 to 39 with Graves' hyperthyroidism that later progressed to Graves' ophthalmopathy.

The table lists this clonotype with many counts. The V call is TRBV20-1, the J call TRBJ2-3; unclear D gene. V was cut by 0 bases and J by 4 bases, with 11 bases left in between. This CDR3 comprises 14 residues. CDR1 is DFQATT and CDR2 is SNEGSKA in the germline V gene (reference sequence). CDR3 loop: CSAREGIAADTQYF. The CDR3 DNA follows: TGCAGTGCTAGAGAGGGAATTGCCGCAGATACGCAGTATTTT.

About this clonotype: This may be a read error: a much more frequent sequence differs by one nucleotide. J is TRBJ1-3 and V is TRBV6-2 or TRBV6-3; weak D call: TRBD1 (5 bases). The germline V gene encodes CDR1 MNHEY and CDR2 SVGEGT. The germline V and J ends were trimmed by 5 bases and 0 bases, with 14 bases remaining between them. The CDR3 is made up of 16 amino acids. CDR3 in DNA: TGTGCCAGCAGTCCCGAGGAGGGGAACTCTGGAAACACCATATATTTT. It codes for CASSPEEGNSGNTIYF.

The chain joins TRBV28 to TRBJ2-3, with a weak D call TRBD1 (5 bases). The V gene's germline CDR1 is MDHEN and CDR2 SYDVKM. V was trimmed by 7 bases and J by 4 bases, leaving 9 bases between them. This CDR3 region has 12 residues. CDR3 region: CASIGVADTQYF. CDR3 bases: TGTGCCAGCATAGGGGTGGCAGATACGCAGTATTTT.

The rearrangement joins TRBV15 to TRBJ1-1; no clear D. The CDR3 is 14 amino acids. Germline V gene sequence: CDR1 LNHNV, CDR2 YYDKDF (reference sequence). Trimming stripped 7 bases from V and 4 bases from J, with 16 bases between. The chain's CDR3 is CATNPKTGPTEAFF. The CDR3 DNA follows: TGTGCCACCAACCCGAAGACGGGTCCCACTGAAGCTTTCTTT.

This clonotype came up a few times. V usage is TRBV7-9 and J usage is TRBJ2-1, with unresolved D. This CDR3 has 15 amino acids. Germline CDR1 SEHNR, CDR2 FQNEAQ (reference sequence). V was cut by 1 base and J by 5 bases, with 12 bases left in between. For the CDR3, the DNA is TGTGCCAGCAGCTTAGTGCCGCTCTACGACAATGAGCAGTTCTTC. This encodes CASSLVPLYDNEQFF. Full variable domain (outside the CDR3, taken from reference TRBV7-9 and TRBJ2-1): DTGVSQNPRHKITKRGQNVTFRCDPISEHNRLYWYRQTLGQGPEFLTYFQNEAQLEKSRLLSDRFSAERPKGSFSTLEIQRTEQGDSAMYLCASSLVPLYDNEQFFGPGTRLTVL.

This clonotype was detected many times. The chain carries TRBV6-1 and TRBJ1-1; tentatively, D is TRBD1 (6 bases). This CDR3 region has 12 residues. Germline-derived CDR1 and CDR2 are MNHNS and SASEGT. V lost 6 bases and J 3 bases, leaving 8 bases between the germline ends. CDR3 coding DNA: TGTGCCAGCAGACAGGGTCACACTGAAGCTTTCTTT. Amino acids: CASRQGHTEAFF.

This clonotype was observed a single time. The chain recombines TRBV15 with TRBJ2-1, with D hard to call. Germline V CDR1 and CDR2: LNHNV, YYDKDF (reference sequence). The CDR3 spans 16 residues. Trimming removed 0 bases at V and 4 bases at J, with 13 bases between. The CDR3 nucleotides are TGTGCCACCAGCAGAGATCGTGGCAGAACTTACAATGAGCAGTTCTTC. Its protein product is CATSRDRGRTYNEQFF.

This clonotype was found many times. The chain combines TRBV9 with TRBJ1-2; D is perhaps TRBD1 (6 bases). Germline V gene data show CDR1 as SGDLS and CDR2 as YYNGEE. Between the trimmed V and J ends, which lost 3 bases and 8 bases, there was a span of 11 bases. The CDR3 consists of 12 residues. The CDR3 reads CASSGTEEGYTF. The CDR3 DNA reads TGTGCCAGCAGCGGGACAGAGGAAGGCTACACCTTC.

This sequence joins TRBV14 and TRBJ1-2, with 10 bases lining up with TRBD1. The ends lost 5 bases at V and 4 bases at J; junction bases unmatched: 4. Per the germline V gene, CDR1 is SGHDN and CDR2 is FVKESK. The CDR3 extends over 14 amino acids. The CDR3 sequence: CASSARTGGYGYTF. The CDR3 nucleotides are TGTGCCAGCAGCGCGAGGACAGGGGGCTATGGCTACACCTTC. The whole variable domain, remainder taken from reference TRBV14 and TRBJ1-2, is EAGVTQFPSHSVIEKGQTVTLRCDPISGHDNLYWYRRVMGKEIKFLLHFVKESKQDESGMPNNRFLAERTGGTYSTLKVQPAELEDSGVYFCASSARTGGYGYTFGSGTRLTVV.

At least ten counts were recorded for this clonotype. The CDR3 DNA follows: TGTGCCAGCTCACCGGACCGGGACAGGGGAGAGACCCAGTACTTC. Translating it yields CASSPDRDRGETQYF. V and J are TRBV18 and TRBJ2-5; 10 bases map to TRBD1. CDR3 length: 15 amino acids. Germline V gene sequence: CDR1 KGHSH, CDR2 LQKENI. The V gene end was trimmed by 3 bases and the J gene end by 4 bases; junction bases not matched to a gene: 5.

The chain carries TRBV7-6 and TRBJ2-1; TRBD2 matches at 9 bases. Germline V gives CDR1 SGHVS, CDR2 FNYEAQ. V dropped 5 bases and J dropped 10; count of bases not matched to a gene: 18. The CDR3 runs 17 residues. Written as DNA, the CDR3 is TGTGCCAGCAGCAATAGCGTTGCGGGAGGGCTCGTAGGGGAGCAGTTCTTC. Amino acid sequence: CASSNSVAGGLVGEQFF. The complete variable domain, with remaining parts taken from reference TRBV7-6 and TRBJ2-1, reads GAGVSQSPRYKVTKRGQDVALRCDPISGHVSLYWYRQALGQGPEFLTYFNYEAQQDKSGLPNDRFSAERPEGSISTLTIQRTEQRDSAMYRCASSNSVAGGLVGEQFFGPGTRLTVL.

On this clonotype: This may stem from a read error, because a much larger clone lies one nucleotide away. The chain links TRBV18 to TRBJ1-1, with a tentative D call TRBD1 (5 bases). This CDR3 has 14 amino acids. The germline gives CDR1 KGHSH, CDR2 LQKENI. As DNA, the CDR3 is TGTGTCAGCTCACCAGGGTCGGCAAACACTGAAGCTTTCTTT. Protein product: CVSSPGSANTEAFF.

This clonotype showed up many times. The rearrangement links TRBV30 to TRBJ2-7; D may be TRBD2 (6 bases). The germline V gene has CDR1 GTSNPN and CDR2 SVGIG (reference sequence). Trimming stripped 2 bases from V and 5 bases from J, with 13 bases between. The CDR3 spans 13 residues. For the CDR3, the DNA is TGTGCCTGGAGTCCCCCGACGGGAGACGAGCAGTACTTC. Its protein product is CAWSPPTGDEQYF.

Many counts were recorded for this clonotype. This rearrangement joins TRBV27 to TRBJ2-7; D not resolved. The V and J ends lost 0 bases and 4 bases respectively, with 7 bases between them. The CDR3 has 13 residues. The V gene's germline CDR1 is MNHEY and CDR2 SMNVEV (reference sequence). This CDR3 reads CASSLSAYYEQYF. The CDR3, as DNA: TGTGCCAGCAGTTTATCCGCATATTACGAGCAGTACTTC.

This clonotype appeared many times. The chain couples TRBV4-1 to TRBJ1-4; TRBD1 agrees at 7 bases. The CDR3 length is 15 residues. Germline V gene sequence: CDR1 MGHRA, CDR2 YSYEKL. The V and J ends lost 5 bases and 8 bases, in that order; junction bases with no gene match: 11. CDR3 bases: TGCGCCAGCAGCGCCTACGGGACAGACAACGAAAAACTGTTTTTT. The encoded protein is CASSAYGTDNEKLFF.

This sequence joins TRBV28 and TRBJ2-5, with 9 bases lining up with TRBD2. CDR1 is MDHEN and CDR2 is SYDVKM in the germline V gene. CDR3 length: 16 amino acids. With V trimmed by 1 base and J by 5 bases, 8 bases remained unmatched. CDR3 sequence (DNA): TGTGCCAGCAGTTTATTGGTAGCGGGAGCAGGGGAGACCCAGTACTTC. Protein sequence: CASSLLVAGAGETQYF.

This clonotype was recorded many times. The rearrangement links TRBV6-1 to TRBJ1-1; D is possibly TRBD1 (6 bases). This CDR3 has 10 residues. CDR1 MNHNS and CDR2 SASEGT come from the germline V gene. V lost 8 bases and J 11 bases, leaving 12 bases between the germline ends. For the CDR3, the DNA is TGTGCCAGCTACACAGGGCGGGCTTTCTTT. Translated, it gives CASYTGRAFF.